The clone carrying this TCR beta chain was seen repeatedly, ten times or more. Antigen specificity is unknown. The CDR3 runs 13 residues. CDR1 and CDR2 (germline): MDHEN, SYDVKM. Trimming took off 6 bases at V and 1 base at J, with 8 bases between the two ends. The sample originates from a study of T cells in Graves' hyperthyroidism and ophthalmopathy. A patient was excluded if there was uncontrolled infection, other autoimmune disease, pregnancy or lactation. The PBMCs were taken from more than 8 ml of fresh peripheral blood. Findings and caveats of the study: Blood also contained most expanded thyroid clonotypes above 0.001. Ophthalmopathy was model-predicted a median around 6.1 months pre-onset.

Authors of the study amplified TCR beta CDR3 regions from RNA transcripts. The study used the HTBI primer set for a first-round RT-PCR of the TCR CDR3. Each CDR3 protein is one row after TCRdb ran MiXCR on the multiplex PCR reads. This table has more than 350,000 distinct CDR3 sequences, 15% appearing once. The receptor was isolated from a woman aged 55-69 years with Graves' ophthalmopathy. Sequenced: blood. The chain joins TRBV28 to TRBJ2-3; no clear D. The CDR3, as DNA: TGTGCCAGCAGCGAAAGCGGCACAGATACGCAGTATTTT. The encoded protein is CASSESGTDTQYF.